This T cell receptor beta chain was identified during a study of blood T cell repertoires in COVID-19. About the study: Both acute and convalescent COVID-19 samples were obtained from the United States, Italy and Spain. In each case, the material was cDNA or gDNA derived from T cells, B-cell-depleted T cells, or PBMCs.

Assay: immunoSEQ multiplex PCR; the TCRdb copy retains only in-frame clones and omits some. The sample yields 200,000 to 250,000 clones, 75% to 90% seen once. From germline, CDR1 is SGHTA and CDR2 FQGNSA. The CDR3 contains 16 residues. The V end was cut by 5 bases, the J end by 0 bases, with 16 bases between. The study assigned cohorts using participant-reported clinical history. Cohort 3 recovery required two negative PCRs, clearance, or symptom resolution. Sequencing was performed on PBMCs or T cells enriched from blood (not recorded which). The chain is built from TRBV7-2 and TRBJ1-2; D might be TRBD1 (5 bases). The clonotype was recovered from a man aged 35 to 55 who had recovered from COVID-19. CDR3 residues: CASSALGVSPNYGYTF. CDR3 bases: TGTGCCAGCAGCGCCCTAGGGGTTTCCCCTAACTATGGCTACACCTTC.